This T cell receptor beta chain is from a study of lymphopenia after photon versus proton radiotherapy. Regarding the study as a whole: Oligoclonal CD8+ Temra expansion after nadir drove photon patients' diversity drop. Under photons, naive T cells and diversity fell while effector/memory populations rose.

This CDR3 is 15 amino acids long. Per the germline V gene, CDR1 is MDHEN and CDR2 is SYDVKM. Trimming pared 2 bases from V and 3 bases from J, leaving 10 bases between. Libraries were prepared by immunoSEQ multiplex PCR; TCRdb keeps only in-frame clonotypes and omits some of them. The sample holds about 12,000 clones; 80% to 90% are singletons and the top ten take 3% to 3.5%. As concerns this clone: Antigen: not known.

This receptor was taken from a man aged 55-75 years with pancreatic cancer. The sample in question was peripheral blood, obtained from a patient treated with proton-based radiotherapy. V usage is TRBV28 and J usage is TRBJ1-4, with D possibly matching TRBD1 (5 bases). CDR3 in amino acids: CASSLGAAPNEKLFF. DNA of the CDR3: TGTGCCAGCAGTTTAGGGGCAGCGCCTAATGAAAAACTGTTTTTT.